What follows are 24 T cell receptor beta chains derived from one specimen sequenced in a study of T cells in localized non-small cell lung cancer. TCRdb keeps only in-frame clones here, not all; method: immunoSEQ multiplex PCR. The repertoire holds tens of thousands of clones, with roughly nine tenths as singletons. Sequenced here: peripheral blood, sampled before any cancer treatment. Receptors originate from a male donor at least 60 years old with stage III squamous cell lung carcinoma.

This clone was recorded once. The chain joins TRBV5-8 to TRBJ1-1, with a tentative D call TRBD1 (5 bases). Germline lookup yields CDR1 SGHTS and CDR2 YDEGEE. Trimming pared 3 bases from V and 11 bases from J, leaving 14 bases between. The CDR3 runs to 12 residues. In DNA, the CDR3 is TGTGCCAGCAGCTCAGCGAGGGGTGGGGCTTTCTTT. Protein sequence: CASSSARGGAFF. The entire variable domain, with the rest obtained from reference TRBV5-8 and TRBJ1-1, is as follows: EAGVTQSPTHLIKTRGQQATLRCSPISGHTSVYWYQQALGLGLQFLLWYDEGEERNRGNFPPRFSGRQFPNYSSELNVNALELEDSALYLCASSSARGGAFFGQGTRLTVV.

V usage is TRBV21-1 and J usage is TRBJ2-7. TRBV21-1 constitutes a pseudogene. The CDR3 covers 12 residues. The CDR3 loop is CASTSLGYEQYV. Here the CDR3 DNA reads TGTGCCAGCACCTCACTCGGCTACGAGCAGTACGTC.

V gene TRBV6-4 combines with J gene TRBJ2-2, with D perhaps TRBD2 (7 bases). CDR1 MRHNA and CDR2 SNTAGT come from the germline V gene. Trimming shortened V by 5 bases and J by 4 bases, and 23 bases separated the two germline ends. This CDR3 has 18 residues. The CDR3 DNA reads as TGTGCCAGCAGTCCCCTAGGGGGGGGACTCGCGGCCACCGGGGAGCTGTTTTTT. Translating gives CASSPLGGGLAATGELFF.

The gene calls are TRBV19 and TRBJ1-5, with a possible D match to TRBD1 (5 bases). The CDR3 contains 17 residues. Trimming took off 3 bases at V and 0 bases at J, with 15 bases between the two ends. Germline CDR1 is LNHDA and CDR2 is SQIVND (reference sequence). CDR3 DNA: TGTGCCAGTAGTATCAACCGGGACGGGGCTAGCAATCAGCCCCAGCATTTT. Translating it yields CASSINRDGASNQPQHF. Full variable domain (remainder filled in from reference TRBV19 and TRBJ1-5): DGGITQSPKYLFRKEGQNVTLSCEQNLNHDAMYWYRQDPGQGLRLIYYSQIVNDFQKGDIAEGYSVSREKKESFPLTVTSAQKNPTAFYLCASSINRDGASNQPQHFGDGTRLSIL.

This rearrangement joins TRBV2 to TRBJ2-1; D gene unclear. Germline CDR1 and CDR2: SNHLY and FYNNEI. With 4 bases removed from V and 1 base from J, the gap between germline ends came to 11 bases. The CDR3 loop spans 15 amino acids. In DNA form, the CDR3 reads TGTGCCAGCAGTGTCACATTAAGGTCCTACAATGAGCAGTTCTTC. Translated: CASSVTLRSYNEQFF.

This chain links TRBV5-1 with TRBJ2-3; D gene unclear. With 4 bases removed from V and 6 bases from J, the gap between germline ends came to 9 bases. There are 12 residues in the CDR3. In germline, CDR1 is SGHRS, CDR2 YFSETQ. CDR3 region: CASSGVRDTQYF. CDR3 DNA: TGCGCCAGCAGCGGGGTCCGGGATACGCAGTATTTT.

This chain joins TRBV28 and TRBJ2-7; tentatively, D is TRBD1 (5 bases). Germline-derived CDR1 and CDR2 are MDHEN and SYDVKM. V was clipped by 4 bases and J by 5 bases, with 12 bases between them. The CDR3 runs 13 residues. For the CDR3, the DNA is TGTGCCAGCAGTTGGCCTCAGGGCCACGAGCAGTACGTC. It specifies CASSWPQGHEQYV.

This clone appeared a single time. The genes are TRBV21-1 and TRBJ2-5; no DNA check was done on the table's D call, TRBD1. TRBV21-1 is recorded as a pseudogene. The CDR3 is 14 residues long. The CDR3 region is CARPGQGSSETQYF. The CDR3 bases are TGTGCCAGGCCGGGACAGGGGAGTTCAGAGACCCAGTACTTC.

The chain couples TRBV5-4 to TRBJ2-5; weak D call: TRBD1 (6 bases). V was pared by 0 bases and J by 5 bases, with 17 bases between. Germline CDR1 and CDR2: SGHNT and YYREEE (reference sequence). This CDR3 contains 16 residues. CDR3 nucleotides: TGTGCCAGCAGCTTGGTTGGGACACGAGGACTCGAGACCCAGTACTTC. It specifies CASSLVGTRGLETQYF.

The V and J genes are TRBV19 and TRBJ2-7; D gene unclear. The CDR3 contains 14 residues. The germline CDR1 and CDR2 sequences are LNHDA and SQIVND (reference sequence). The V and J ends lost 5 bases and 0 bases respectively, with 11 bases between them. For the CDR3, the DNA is TGTGCCAGTAGTGCGGAAAAGAGCTCCTACGAGCAGTACTTC. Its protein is CASSAEKSSYEQYF.

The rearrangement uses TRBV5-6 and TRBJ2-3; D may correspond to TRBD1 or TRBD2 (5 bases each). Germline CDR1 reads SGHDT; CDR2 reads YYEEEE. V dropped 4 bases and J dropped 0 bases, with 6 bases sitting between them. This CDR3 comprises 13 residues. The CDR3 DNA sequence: TGTGCCAGCAGCGGGGACAGCACAGATACGCAGTATTTT. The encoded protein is CASSGDSTDTQYF.

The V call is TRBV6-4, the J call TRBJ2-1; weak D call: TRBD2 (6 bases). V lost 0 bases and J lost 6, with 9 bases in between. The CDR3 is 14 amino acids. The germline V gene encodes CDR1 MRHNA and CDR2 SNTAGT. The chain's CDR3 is CASSDSGRSNEQFF. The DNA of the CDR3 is TGTGCCAGCAGTGACTCGGGGAGGAGCAATGAGCAGTTCTTC.

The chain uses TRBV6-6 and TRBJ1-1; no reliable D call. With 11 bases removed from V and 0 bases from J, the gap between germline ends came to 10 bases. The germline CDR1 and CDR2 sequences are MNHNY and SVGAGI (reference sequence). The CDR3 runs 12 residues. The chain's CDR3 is CAYGPVNTEAFF. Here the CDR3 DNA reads TGTGCCTACGGACCCGTGAACACTGAAGCTTTCTTT.

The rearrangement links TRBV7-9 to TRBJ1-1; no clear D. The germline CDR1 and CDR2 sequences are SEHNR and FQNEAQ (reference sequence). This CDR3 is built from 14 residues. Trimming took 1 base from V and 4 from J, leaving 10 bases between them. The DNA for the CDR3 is TGTGCCAGCAGCTTAGATCGGACCAGCACTGAAGCTTTCTTT. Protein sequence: CASSLDRTSTEAFF.

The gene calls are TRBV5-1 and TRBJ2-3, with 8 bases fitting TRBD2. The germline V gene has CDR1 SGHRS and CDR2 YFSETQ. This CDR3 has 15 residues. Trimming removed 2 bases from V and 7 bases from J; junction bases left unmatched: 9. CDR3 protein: CASSLRTGGQHTQYF. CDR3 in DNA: TGCGCCAGCAGCTTAAGAACGGGGGGGCAGCATACGCAGTATTTT.

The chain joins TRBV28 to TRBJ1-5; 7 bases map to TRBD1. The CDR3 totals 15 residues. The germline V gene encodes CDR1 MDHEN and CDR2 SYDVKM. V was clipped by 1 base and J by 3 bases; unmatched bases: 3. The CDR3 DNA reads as TGTGCCAGCAGTTTATACAGGGGAGACAATCAGCCCCAGCATTTT. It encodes CASSLYRGDNQPQHF.

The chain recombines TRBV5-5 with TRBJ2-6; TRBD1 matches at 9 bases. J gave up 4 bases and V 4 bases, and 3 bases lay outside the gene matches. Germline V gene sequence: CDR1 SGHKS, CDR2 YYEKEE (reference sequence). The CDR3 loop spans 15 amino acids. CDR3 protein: CASSDRGMGANVLTF. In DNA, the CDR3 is TGTGCCAGCAGCGACAGGGGGATGGGGGCCAACGTCCTGACTTTC.

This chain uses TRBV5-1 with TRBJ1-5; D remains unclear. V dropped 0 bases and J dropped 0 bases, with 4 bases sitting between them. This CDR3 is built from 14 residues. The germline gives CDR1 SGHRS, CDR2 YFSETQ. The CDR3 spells CASSLGGSNQPQHF. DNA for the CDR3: TGCGCCAGCAGCTTGGGGGGTAGCAATCAGCCCCAGCATTTT.

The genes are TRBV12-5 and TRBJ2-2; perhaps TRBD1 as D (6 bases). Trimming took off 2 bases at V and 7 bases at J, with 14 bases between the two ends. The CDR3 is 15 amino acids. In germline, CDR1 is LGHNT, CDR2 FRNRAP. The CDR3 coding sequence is TGTGCTAGTGGTTTGTTGAGGGGGACGAGCGGGGAGCTGTTTTTT. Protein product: CASGLLRGTSGELFF.

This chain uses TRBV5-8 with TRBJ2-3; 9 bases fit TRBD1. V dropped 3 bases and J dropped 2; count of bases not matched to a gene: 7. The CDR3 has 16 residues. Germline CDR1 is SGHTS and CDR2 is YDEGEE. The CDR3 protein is CASSSDRGAITDTQYF. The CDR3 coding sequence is TGTGCCAGCAGCTCCGACAGGGGGGCTATCACAGATACGCAGTATTTT.

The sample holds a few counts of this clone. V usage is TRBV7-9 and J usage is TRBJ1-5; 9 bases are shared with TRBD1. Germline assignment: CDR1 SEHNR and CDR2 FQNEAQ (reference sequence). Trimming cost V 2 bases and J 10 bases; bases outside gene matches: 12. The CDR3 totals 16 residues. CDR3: CASSLLQHRGRKPQHF. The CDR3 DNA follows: TGTGCCAGCAGCTTACTTCAGCACAGGGGGCGTAAACCCCAGCATTTT.

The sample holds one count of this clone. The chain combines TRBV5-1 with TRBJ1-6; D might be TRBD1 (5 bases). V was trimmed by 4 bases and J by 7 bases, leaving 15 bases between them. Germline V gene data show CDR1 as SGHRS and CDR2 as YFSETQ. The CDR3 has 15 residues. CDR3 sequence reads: CASSLDSSLNSPLHF. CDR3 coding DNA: TGCGCCAGCAGCCTTGACAGCTCCCTAAATTCACCCCTCCACTTT.

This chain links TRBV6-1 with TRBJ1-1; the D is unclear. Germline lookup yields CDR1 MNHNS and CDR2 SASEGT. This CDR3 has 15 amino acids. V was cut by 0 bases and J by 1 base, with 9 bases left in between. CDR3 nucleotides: TGTGCCAGCAGTGAAGCAAACACTCCGAACACTGAAGCTTTCTTT. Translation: CASSEANTPNTEAFF.

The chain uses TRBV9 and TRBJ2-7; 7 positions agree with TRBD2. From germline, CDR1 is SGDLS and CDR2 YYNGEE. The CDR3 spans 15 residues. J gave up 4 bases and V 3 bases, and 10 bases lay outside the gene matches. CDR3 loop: CASSAASGGLYEQYF. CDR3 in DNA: TGTGCCAGCAGCGCCGCTTCCGGGGGACTATACGAGCAGTACTTC.